These 12 T cell receptor beta chains originate from one sample sequenced in a study of shared clonotypes between healthy human individuals. Naive CD8 cells were CD45RO-negative, positively selected for CCR7, excluding terminally differentiated effector memory CD45RA+ cells. This table comes from immunoSEQ multiplex PCR, and its TCRdb copy is limited to in-frame clones, with some not included. The data show approximately 720,000 clones, with under 95% seen just once and more than 20% held by the top ten. Sequenced: naive CD8+ T cells sorted from blood. These TCRs come from a man aged 30 to 45 in good health.

In DNA, the CDR3 is TGTGCCAGTAGCCTCCTTGTGCCGTGGGACATTCAGTACTTC. Translating gives CASSLLVPWDIQYF. The chain is built from TRBV19 and TRBJ2-4; no clear D. V was pared by 6 bases and J by 8 bases, with 17 bases between. The CDR3 is made up of 14 amino acids. Germline V lookup: CDR1 LNHDA, CDR2 SQIVND (reference sequence).

The CDR3 is CASGRQGLGHNEQFF. CDR3 nucleotides: TGCGCCAGCGGCAGACAAGGACTAGGACACAATGAGCAGTTCTTC. This rearrangement joins TRBV5-1 to TRBJ2-1; 7 nucleotides agree with TRBD2. J gave up 5 bases and V 7 bases, and 12 bases lay outside the gene matches. Germline values: CDR1 SGHRS, CDR2 YFSETQ. CDR3 length: 15 residues.

The J gene is TRBJ2-1, the V gene TRBV5-5, with TRBD1 matching over 7 bases. Per germline, CDR1 SGHKS and CDR2 YYEKEE (reference sequence). CDR3 size: 17 residues. J gave up 4 bases and V 5 bases, and 15 bases lay outside the gene matches. The DNA of the CDR3 is TGTGCCAGCAGGTACATTACAGGGGAAGGTCCGTACAATGAGCAGTTCTTC. This sequence encodes CASRYITGEGPYNEQFF.

The chain uses TRBV9 and TRBJ1-1, with D unresolved. CDR1 is SGDLS, CDR2 YYNGEE, per germline. The germline V and J ends were trimmed by 4 bases and 3 bases, with 16 bases remaining between them. The CDR3 loop spans 15 amino acids. The CDR3 region has the DNA TGTGCCAGCAGCCCCAACCCCAGTCAGTACACTGAAGCTTTCTTT. Protein product: CASSPNPSQYTEAFF.

The chain joins TRBV19 to TRBJ1-2; D might be TRBD1 (6 bases). This CDR3 comprises 15 residues. The germline V gene has CDR1 LNHDA and CDR2 SQIVND (reference sequence). Trimming shortened V by 3 bases and J by 0 bases, and 11 bases separated the two germline ends. The CDR3 DNA reads as TGTGCCAGTAGTATCGCGGGGGCCGCTAACTATGGCTACACCTTC. It yields the protein CASSIAGAANYGYTF.

V and J are TRBV7-8 and TRBJ2-1; 9 nucleotides agree with TRBD2. Germline loops: CDR1 SGHVS, CDR2 FQNEAQ. The CDR3 sequence is 15 residues long. V was pared by 1 base and J by 8 bases, with 6 bases of the junction left unmatched. The CDR3 is CASSLGASGTDEQFF. The CDR3 nucleotides read TGTGCCAGCAGCTTAGGGGCTAGCGGGACAGATGAGCAGTTCTTC.

This chain uses TRBV19 with TRBJ1-1, with TRBD1 matching 9 bases. The CDR3 runs 18 residues. Germline CDR1 LNHDA, CDR2 SQIVND (reference sequence). Trimming cost V 6 bases and J 4 bases; bases outside gene matches: 18. The CDR3 sequence is CASSSLRDRASWGTEAFF. CDR3 coding DNA: TGTGCCAGTAGCAGCCTCCGGGACAGGGCGTCGTGGGGCACTGAAGCTTTCTTT.

The genes are TRBV4-3 and TRBJ2-7, with TRBD2 matching over 9 bases. Germline V gene lookup returns CDR1 LGHNA and CDR2 YSLEER. Trimming removed 0 bases from V and 4 bases from J; junction bases left unmatched: 13. This CDR3 is built from 18 residues. Here the CDR3 DNA reads TGCGCCAGCAGCCAAGACCCACCCTCCGGGACTAGCTTTTACGAGCAGTACTTC. Its protein product is CASSQDPPSGTSFYEQYF.

The J gene is TRBJ1-1, the V gene TRBV7-2; 7 positions agree with TRBD1. Germline CDR1 and CDR2: SGHTA and FQGNSA. The CDR3 is made up of 14 amino acids. The V gene end was trimmed by 5 bases and the J gene end by 4 bases; junction bases not matched to a gene: 7. The CDR3 sequence is CASSITGAPTEAFF. The CDR3 DNA follows: TGTGCCAGCAGCATCACAGGGGCGCCCACTGAAGCTTTCTTT.

This clone has only a few counts. The V gene is TRBV19, the J gene TRBJ2-7, with 12 bases that match TRBD1. This CDR3 region has 14 residues. Trimming removed 4 bases from V and 6 bases from J; junction bases left unmatched: 4. From germline, CDR1 is LNHDA and CDR2 SQIVND (reference sequence). The CDR3 DNA reads as TGTGCCAGTAGTACCGGGACAGGGGGCTTCGAGCAGTACTTC. This gives the protein CASSTGTGGFEQYF. Using reference TRBV19 and TRBJ2-7 for the parts outside the CDR3, the full variable domain is DGGITQSPKYLFRKEGQNVTLSCEQNLNHDAMYWYRQDPGQGLRLIYYSQIVNDFQKGDIAEGYSVSREKKESFPLTVTSAQKNPTAFYLCASSTGTGGFEQYFGPGTRLTVT.

This rearrangement joins TRBV9 to TRBJ1-1; TRBD1 is a possible D gene (5 bases). Germline CDR1 and CDR2: SGDLS and YYNGEE. This CDR3 is 13 amino acids long. V shed 5 bases and J shed 0 bases, with 8 bases lying between them. CDR3 sequence: CASSSGVNTEAFF. Written as DNA, the CDR3 is TGTGCCAGCAGTTCGGGGGTGAACACTGAAGCTTTCTTT.

V gene TRBV4-1 combines with J gene TRBJ1-1; D is unresolved. V shed 2 bases and J shed 7 bases, with 20 bases lying between them. The CDR3 consists of 16 residues. Germline values: CDR1 MGHRA, CDR2 YSYEKL. The CDR3 region has the DNA TGCGCCAGCAGCCAACCTAACTCCCCCTGGGTCGATGAAGCTTTCTTT. Protein: CASSQPNSPWVDEAFF.